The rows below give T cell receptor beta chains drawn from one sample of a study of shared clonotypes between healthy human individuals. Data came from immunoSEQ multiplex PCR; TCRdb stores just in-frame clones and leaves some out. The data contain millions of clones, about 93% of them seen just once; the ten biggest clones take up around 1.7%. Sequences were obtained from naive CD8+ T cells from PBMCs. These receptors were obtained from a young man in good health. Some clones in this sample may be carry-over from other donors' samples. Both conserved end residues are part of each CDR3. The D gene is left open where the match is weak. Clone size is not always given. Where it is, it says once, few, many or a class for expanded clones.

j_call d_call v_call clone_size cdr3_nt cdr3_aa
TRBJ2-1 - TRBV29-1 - TGCAGCGTCGAAAAGGGAAAGGCCAATGAGCAGTTCTTC CSVEKGKANEQFF
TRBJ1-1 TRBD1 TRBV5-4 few TGTGCCAGCAGCTTACCAGGGGGCGGGAGCACTGAAGCTTTCTTT CASSLPGGGSTEAFF
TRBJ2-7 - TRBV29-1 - TGCAGCGCCCTCGGCCAGTCAGGCGAGCAGTACTTC CSALGQSGEQYF
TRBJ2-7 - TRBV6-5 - TGTGCCAGCAGCCCTTCTAGCCCCTCCTACGAGCAGTACTTC CASSPSSPSYEQYF
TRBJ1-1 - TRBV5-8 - TGTGCCAGCAGAGTTACACAGCGGAACACTGAAGCTTTCTTT CASRVTQRNTEAFF
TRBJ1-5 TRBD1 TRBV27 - TGTGCCAGCAGCACGACAGGGGGCAATCAGCCCCAGCATTTT CASSTTGGNQPQHF
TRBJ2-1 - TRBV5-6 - TGTGCCAGCAGCGCAACGACCAATGAGCAGTTCTTC CASSATTNEQFF
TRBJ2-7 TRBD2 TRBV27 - TGTGCCAGCAGACTAGCGGGGCCCTACGAGCAGTACTTC CASRLAGPYEQYF
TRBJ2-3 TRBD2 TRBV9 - TGTGCCAGCAGCGCCCCCCGTGCGGGAGGCACAGATACGCAGTATTTT CASSAPRAGGTDTQYF
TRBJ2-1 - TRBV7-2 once TGTGCCAGCAGCACCCGGGAGAATGAGCAGTTCTTC CASSTRENEQFF
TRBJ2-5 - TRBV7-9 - TGTGCCAGCAGCGCCAGACATATCCAAGAGACCCAGTACTTC CASSARHIQETQYF
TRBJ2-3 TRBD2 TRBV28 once TGTGCCAGCAGTTTAGGACTAGCGGGAGAAGGGGGCTACACAGATACGCAGTATTTT CASSLGLAGEGGYTDTQYF
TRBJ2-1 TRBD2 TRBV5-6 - TGTGCCAGTAGCGGGAGCTCCTACAATGAGCAGTTCTTC CASSGSSYNEQFF
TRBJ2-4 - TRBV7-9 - TGTGCCAGCAGCTTAGCGGGGTACAACATTCAGTACTTC CASSLAGYNIQYF
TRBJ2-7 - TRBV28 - TGTGCCAGCAGTTTGCAGGGGTCGTACGAGCAGTACTTC CASSLQGSYEQYF
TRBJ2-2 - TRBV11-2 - TGTGCCAGCAGCTTTCCAGTTGGTGGGACGAACACCGGGGAGCTGTTTTTT CASSFPVGGTNTGELFF
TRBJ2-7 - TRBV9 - TGTGCCAGCAGCGTAGGGCGGGCTGGGTACGAGCAGTACTTC CASSVGRAGYEQYF
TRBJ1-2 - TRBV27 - TGTGCCAGCAGTTTATCGGGACCCCACTATGGCTACACCTTC CASSLSGPHYGYTF
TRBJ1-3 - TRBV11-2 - TGTGCCAGCAGCTTAGATATTGGGTTAAGCGGTGGAAACACCATATATTTT CASSLDIGLSGGNTIYF
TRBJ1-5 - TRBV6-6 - TGTGCCAGCAGTTCCCAGGACGGGAATCAGCCCCAGCATTTT CASSSQDGNQPQHF
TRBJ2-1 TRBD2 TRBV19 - TGTGCCAGTAGTACCCGGGCGGGAGTGACGTCCTACAATGAGCAGTTCTTC CASSTRAGVTSYNEQFF
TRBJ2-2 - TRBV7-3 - TGTGCCAGCAGTTTAAGCGGCCCGAACACCGGGGAGCTGTTTTTT CASSLSGPNTGELFF